The 22 T cell receptor beta chains given below trace back to one sample, sequenced in a study of cytomegalovirus exposure and HLA in healthy donors. PCR used 60 Vbeta primers and 13 Jbeta primers. The protocol was immunoSEQ multiplex PCR, while the TCRdb copy is restricted to in-frame clones and leaves out a portion. The sample has roughly 99,000 clones; 82% are singletons. Sequences were obtained from PBMCs. Receptors originate from a man younger than 40 in good health and CMV-seropositive.

This clone is a singleton in its sample. The genes are TRBV6-5 and TRBJ2-7; the match to TRBD2 covers 9 bases. Germline V lookup: CDR1 MNHEY, CDR2 SVGAGI. The CDR3 sequence is 13 residues long. Trimming cost V 6 bases and J 2 bases; bases outside gene matches: 2. The CDR3 protein is CASRTSGAYEQYF. The DNA for the CDR3 is TGTGCCAGCAGGACTAGCGGTGCCTACGAGCAGTACTTC.

V and J are TRBV5-1 and TRBJ2-3; the match to TRBD1 covers 8 bases. The ends lost 3 bases at V and 2 bases at J; junction bases unmatched: 5. This CDR3 is built from 15 residues. In germline, CDR1 is SGHRS, CDR2 YFSETQ. The CDR3 nucleotides are TGCGCCAGCAGCTCGGGACAGGAGGTCACAGATACGCAGTATTTT. Translated, it gives CASSSGQEVTDTQYF. Drawing the rest from reference TRBV5-1 and TRBJ2-3, the complete variable domain is KAGVTQTPRYLIKTRGQQVTLSCSPISGHRSVSWYQQTPGQGLQFLFEYFSETQRNKGNFPGRFSGRQFSNSRSEMNVSTLELGDSALYLCASSSGQEVTDTQYFGPGTRLTVL.

The chain is built from TRBV2 and TRBJ2-5; tentative D call: TRBD2 (5 bases). Gene TRBJ2-7 matches the end of the DNA better, so the J call may be wrong. Germline values: CDR1 SNHLY, CDR2 FYNNEI. There are 12 residues in the CDR3. DNA for the CDR3: TGTGCCAGCAGTGGGGAAGGAGGCGAGCAGTACTTC. It specifies CASSGEGGEQYF.

In its sample, this clone was seen once. CDR3 residues: CASGGLAGVDTQYF. CDR3 sequence (DNA): TGTGCCAGCGGGGGACTAGCGGGGGTAGATACGCAGTATTTT. The chain couples TRBV6-5 to TRBJ2-3; 14 bases fit TRBD2. The CDR3 totals 14 residues. Losses at the gene ends were 8 bases for V and 5 bases for J; bases not matched to a gene: 3. The V gene's germline CDR1 is MNHEY and CDR2 SVGAGI.

The chain employs TRBV6-5 and TRBJ1-1; D is uncertain. V gave up 4 bases and J gave up 11 bases, with 20 bases separating them. The V gene's germline CDR1 is MNHEY and CDR2 SVGAGI. CDR3 size: 14 residues. The CDR3 nucleotides read TGTGCCAGCAGTTTAGAGCCTCTTTTGGGGAGGGCTTTCTTT. Residues: CASSLEPLLGRAFF.

The chain employs TRBV7-9 and TRBJ2-3; 9 bases line up with TRBD2. Trimming cost V 2 bases and J 5 bases; bases outside gene matches: 5. Per the germline V gene, CDR1 is SEHNR and CDR2 is FQNEAQ (reference sequence). This CDR3 region has 15 residues. CDR3 loop: CASSLSGGPGDTQYF. CDR3 nucleotides: TGTGCCAGCAGCTTAAGCGGGGGGCCTGGAGATACGCAGTATTTT.

The J gene is TRBJ1-1, the V gene TRBV18, with D possibly matching TRBD1 (5 bases). The CDR3 extends over 15 amino acids. Germline V gene lookup returns CDR1 KGHSH and CDR2 LQKENI. Trimming pared 2 bases from V and 10 bases from J, leaving 20 bases between. The CDR3, as DNA: TGTGCCAGCTCACCAAGTACCAGGGTCGGTGGGGTAGCTTTCTTT. Translated: CASSPSTRVGGVAFF.

This chain connects TRBV2 to TRBJ2-3; the match to TRBD2 covers 7 bases. The CDR3 has 16 residues. CDR1 is SNHLY and CDR2 is FYNNEI in the germline V gene. With V trimmed by 2 bases and J by 2 bases, 7 bases remained unmatched. This CDR3 reads CASSEQASGFTDTQYF. As DNA, the CDR3 is TGTGCCAGCAGTGAACAGGCTAGCGGTTTCACAGATACGCAGTATTTT.

The rearrangement links TRBV11-1 to TRBJ1-6; 9 positions agree with TRBD1. CDR3 length: 16 residues. The germline V gene has CDR1 SGHAT and CDR2 FQDESV (reference sequence). The V gene end was trimmed by 2 bases and the J gene end by 6 bases; junction bases not matched to a gene: 5. Here the CDR3 DNA reads TGTGCCAGCAGCTTACTCCCGGACAGGGGTAATTCACCCCTCCACTTT. It translates to CASSLLPDRGNSPLHF. The complete variable domain, with remaining parts taken from reference TRBV11-1 and TRBJ1-6, reads EAEVAQSPRYKITEKSQAVAFWCDPISGHATLYWYRQILGQGPELLVQFQDESVVDDSQLPKDRFSAERLKGVDSTLKIQPAELGDSAMYLCASSLLPDRGNSPLHFGNGTRLTVT.

This clone was seen just once. DNA of the CDR3: TGTGCCAGCAGCTTAGGTTCTGAGTACGCCGGGGAGCTGTTTTTT. This codes for CASSLGSEYAGELFF. V and J are TRBV11-3 and TRBJ2-2; D gene unclear. Per germline, CDR1 SGHNT and CDR2 YENEEA. The CDR3 sequence is 15 residues long. With 1 base removed from V and 6 bases from J, the gap between germline ends came to 12 bases. The whole variable domain, filled in from reference TRBV11-3 and TRBJ2-2, reads EAGVVQSPRYKIIEKKQPVAFWCNPISGHNTLYWYLQNLGQGPELLIRYENEEAVDDSQLPKDRFSAERLKGVDSTLKIQPAELGDSAVYLCASSLGSEYAGELFFGEGSRLTVL.

The V and J genes are TRBV7-2 and TRBJ1-3; a possible D gene is TRBD1 (5 bases). CDR3 length equals 15 residues. Per germline, CDR1 SGHTA and CDR2 FQGNSA. V shed 5 bases and J shed 0 bases, with 11 bases lying between them. As DNA, the CDR3 is TGTGCCAGCAGCCTTGCAGACAGCTCTGGAAACACCATATATTTT. This sequence encodes CASSLADSSGNTIYF.

This clone appeared a few times. One junction end does not reproduce the germline sequence, and a read error may be involved. The chain recombines TRBV7-9 with TRBJ2-7; D ambiguous. CDR3 length: 12 amino acids. Germline V gene data show CDR1 as SEHNR and CDR2 as FQNEAQ (reference sequence). CDR3 residues: CSSSPTQVEQYF. CDR3 bases: TGTTCCAGCAGCCCAACCCAGGTCGAGCAGTACTTC. The full variable domain, its missing parts supplied by reference TRBV7-9 and TRBJ2-7, is DTGVSQNPRHKITKRGQNVTFRCDPISEHNRLYWYRQTLGQGPEFLTYFQNEAQLEKSRLLSDRFSAERPKGSFSTLEIQRTEQGDSAMYLCSSSPTQVEQYFGPGTRLTVT.

CDR3 nucleotide sequence: TGTGCCAGCAGCCGCCCAGCGGGGGGGCAAGGAGAGCAGTACTTC. It specifies CASSRPAGGQGEQYF. The V and J genes are TRBV5-4 and TRBJ2-7; TRBD2 matches at 10 bases. J was trimmed by 7 bases and V by 4 bases; bases with no gene match: 11. The CDR3 spans 15 residues. CDR1 and CDR2 (germline): SGHNT, YYREEE (reference sequence).

This chain uses TRBV9 with TRBJ2-3; no firm D call. The CDR3 length is 14 residues. Germline lookup yields CDR1 SGDLS and CDR2 YYNGEE. Deletions cut 3 bases from V and 2 bases from J, with 10 bases between. In DNA, the CDR3 is TGTGCCAGCAGCGCTTCCCCGTTCACAGATACGCAGTATTTT. It yields the protein CASSASPFTDTQYF.

This clone is a singleton in its sample. The chain couples TRBV7-2 to TRBJ2-1; 7 nucleotides match TRBD1. Germline assignment: CDR1 SGHTA and CDR2 FQGNSA. Trimming took 3 bases from V and 4 from J; bases not matched to a gene: 6. The CDR3 loop spans 15 amino acids. The CDR3 DNA reads TGTGCCAGCAGCTTTAAGGGGGCGAATTACAATGAGCAGTTCTTC. Protein product: CASSFKGANYNEQFF. The complete variable domain, with remaining parts taken from reference TRBV7-2 and TRBJ2-1, reads GAGVSQSPSNKVTEKGKDVELRCDPISGHTALYWYRQSLGQGLEFLIYFQGNSAPDKSGLPSDRFSAERTGGSVSTLTIQRTQQEDSAVYLCASSFKGANYNEQFFGPGTRLTVL.

The J gene is TRBJ1-1, the V gene TRBV27; unclear D gene. Germline V gives CDR1 MNHEY, CDR2 SMNVEV (reference sequence). Trimming stripped 3 bases from V and 1 base from J, with 6 bases between. The CDR3 contains 13 residues. CDR3 sequence: CASSFRQNTEAFF. DNA of the CDR3: TGTGCCAGCAGTTTCCGACAGAACACTGAAGCTTTCTTT.

The chain joins TRBV7-8 to TRBJ2-7; possibly TRBD2 for D (6 bases). The V and J ends lost 1 base and 5 bases respectively, with 18 bases between them. Per germline, CDR1 SGHVS and CDR2 FQNEAQ. The CDR3 sequence is 16 residues long. In DNA form, the CDR3 reads TGTGCCAGCAGCTTAGAAGGTTTCCCAGGAGGGAACGAGCAGTACTTC. Translating it yields CASSLEGFPGGNEQYF.

V is TRBV6-5 and J is TRBJ2-7; 10 bases fit TRBD2. V was pared by 6 bases and J by 5 bases, with 10 bases of the junction left unmatched. This CDR3 is built from 15 residues. Germline V gives CDR1 MNHEY, CDR2 SVGAGI. CDR3 DNA: TGTGCCAGCAGCACGACTAGCGGGCTAGGGAACGAGCAGTACTTC. Translating gives CASSTTSGLGNEQYF.

This clone came up a few times. The chain joins TRBV10-3 to TRBJ2-3, with D maybe TRBD1 (5 bases). Germline values: CDR1 ENHRY, CDR2 SYGVKD. The CDR3 totals 14 residues. Trimming cost V 4 bases and J 2 bases, with 10 bases left between them. The CDR3: CAISVVGPTDTQYF. The CDR3 DNA reads as TGTGCCATCAGTGTTGTGGGGCCCACAGATACGCAGTATTTT.

The sample holds a few counts of this clone. V usage is TRBV19 and J usage is TRBJ1-4; D is unclear. This CDR3 is built from 15 residues. In germline, CDR1 is LNHDA, CDR2 SQIVND (reference sequence). V was cut by 1 base and J by 8 bases, with 14 bases left in between. In nucleotides, the CDR3 is TGTGCCAGTAGTATAGGAGGCGCGAATCCCGAAAAACTGTTTTTT. It is translated as CASSIGGANPEKLFF.

The V call is TRBV5-6, the J call TRBJ1-1, with 7 bases identical to TRBD1. In germline, CDR1 is SGHDT, CDR2 YYEEEE. With 0 bases clipped from V and 0 bases from J, the junction kept 5 bases outside the gene matches. This CDR3 is 16 amino acids long. The CDR3: CASSLGAGGMNTEAFF. In DNA form, the CDR3 reads TGTGCCAGCAGCTTGGGGGCAGGGGGGATGAACACTGAAGCTTTCTTT.

The chain carries TRBV6-7 and TRBJ2-7, with D possibly being TRBD2 (6 bases). TRBV6-7 is given ORF status, its function remaining uncertain. Trimming took off 5 bases at V and 0 bases at J, with 17 bases between the two ends. The CDR3 loop spans 16 amino acids. Here the CDR3 reads CASSPVGTGSSYEQYF. As DNA, the CDR3 is TGTGCCAGCAGTCCCGTTGGGACTGGGAGCTCCTACGAGCAGTACTTC.